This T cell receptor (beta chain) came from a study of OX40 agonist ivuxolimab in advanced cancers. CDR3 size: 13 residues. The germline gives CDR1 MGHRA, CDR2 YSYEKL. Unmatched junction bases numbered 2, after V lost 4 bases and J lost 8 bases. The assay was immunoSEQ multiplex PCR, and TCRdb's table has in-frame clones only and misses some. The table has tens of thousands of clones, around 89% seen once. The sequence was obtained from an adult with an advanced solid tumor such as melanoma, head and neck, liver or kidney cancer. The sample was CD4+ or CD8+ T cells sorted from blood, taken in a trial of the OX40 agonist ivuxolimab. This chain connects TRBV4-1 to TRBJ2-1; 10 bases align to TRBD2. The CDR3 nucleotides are TGCGCCAGCAGCCGTGGACTAGCGGATGAGCAGTTCTTC. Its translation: CASSRGLADEQFF.